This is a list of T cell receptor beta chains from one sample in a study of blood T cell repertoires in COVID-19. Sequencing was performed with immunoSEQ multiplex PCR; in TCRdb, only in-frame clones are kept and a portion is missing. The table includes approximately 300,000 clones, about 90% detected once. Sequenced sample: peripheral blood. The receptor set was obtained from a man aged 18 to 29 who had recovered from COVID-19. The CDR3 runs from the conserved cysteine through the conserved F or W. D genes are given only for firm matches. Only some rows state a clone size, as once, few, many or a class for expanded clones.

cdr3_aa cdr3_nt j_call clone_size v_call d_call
CASSPRGDWDTQYF TGTGCCAGCAGCCCCCGGGGGGATTGGGATACGCAGTATTTT TRBJ2-3 - TRBV7-2 TRBD2
CASSHEQGNTEAFF TGTGCCAGCAGCCACGAACAGGGGAACACTGAAGCTTTCTTT TRBJ1-1 - TRBV5-6 -
CASSPPAGLDSGANVLTF TGTGCCAGCTCACCACCGGCGGGCTTGGACTCTGGGGCCAACGTCCTGACTTTC TRBJ2-6 - TRBV18 -
CASSIVDSRNEQYF TGTGCCAGTAGTATAGTTGACAGCAGGAACGAGCAGTACTTC TRBJ2-7 - TRBV19 -
CASSIGYLSTDTQYF TGTGCCAGTAGTATCGGTTACTTAAGCACAGATACGCAGTATTTT TRBJ2-3 - TRBV19 -
CASSESPGTYFYEQYF TGCGCCAGCAGTGAGTCGCCCGGGACTTATTTTTACGAGCAGTACTTC TRBJ2-7 once TRBV10-2 -
CASSETSVKGLNEKLFF TGTGCCAGCAGTGAAACCTCAGTTAAGGGACTTAATGAAAAACTGTTTTTT TRBJ1-4 once TRBV6-1 -
CASSYSTTGSSPLHF TGTGCCAGCAGTTACTCAACGACAGGGTCATCACCCCTCCACTTT TRBJ1-6 - TRBV6-6 TRBD1
CASSLPGQGAYEQYF TGTGCCAGTAGCTTGCCGGGACAGGGGGCGTACGAGCAGTACTTC TRBJ2-7 - TRBV19 TRBD1
CASSKTGTTEAFF TGTGCCAGCAGCAAGACAGGGACCACTGAAGCTTTCTTT TRBJ1-1 - TRBV6-5 TRBD1
CASSFDFGTEAFF TGTGCCAGCAGCTTTGACTTCGGCACTGAAGCTTTCTTT TRBJ1-1 - TRBV7-9 -
CATSRDLAGVYEQYF TGTGCCACCAGCAGAGATCTAGCGGGAGTCTACGAGCAGTACTTC TRBJ2-7 - TRBV15 TRBD2
CATSDPGQGSSGELFF TGTGCCACCAGTGATCCCGGACAGGGATCTTCCGGGGAGCTGTTTTTT TRBJ2-2 - TRBV24-1 TRBD1
CASSGRQAKGNQPQHF TGTGCCAGCAGTGGCCGACAGGCTAAGGGGAATCAGCCCCAGCATTTT TRBJ1-5 once TRBV6-1 -
CASSLAGGGTAKNIQYF TGTGCCAGCAGCTTGGCCGGGGGGGGCACAGCCAAAAACATTCAGTACTTC TRBJ2-4 - TRBV5-6 TRBD2
CASKKDRESNYGYTF TGTGCCAGCAAAAAGGACAGGGAGAGTAACTATGGCTACACCTTC TRBJ1-2 - TRBV2 TRBD1
CASSVVPRTGSGDTEAFF TGTGCCAGCAGCGTAGTTCCCCGGACAGGTAGTGGGGACACTGAAGCTTTCTTT TRBJ1-1 - TRBV9 TRBD1
CASSPGTGGDYEQYF TGCGCCAGCAGCCCCGGGACAGGGGGGGACTACGAGCAGTACTTC TRBJ2-7 once TRBV5-1 TRBD1
CASSYSAGNQPQHF TGTGCCAGCAGTTACTCGGCGGGCAATCAGCCCCAGCATTTT TRBJ1-5 - TRBV6-5 -
CASSLGGSGYEQYF TGTGCCAGCAGTTTAGGCGGGAGTGGCTACGAGCAGTACTTC TRBJ2-7 - TRBV27 TRBD2
CASSIGLDRNTEAFF TGTGCCAGTAGTATTGGGTTGGACAGGAACACTGAAGCTTTCTTT TRBJ1-1 - TRBV19 -
CASSSPGLLRYGNTEAFF TGTGCCAGCAGTTCGCCAGGGCTCCTTCGGTATGGGAACACTGAAGCTTTCTTT TRBJ1-1 - TRBV6-2/TRBV6-3 -
CASTILATGELFF TGTGCCAGCACCATTCTAGCCACCGGGGAGCTGTTTTTT TRBJ2-2 - TRBV3-1/TRBV3-2 -
CASSMGPGETQYF TGCGCCAGCAGCATGGGACCAGGGGAGACCCAGTACTTC TRBJ2-5 - TRBV5-1 -
CASSLLENTEAFF TGTGCCAGCAGTTTATTAGAGAACACTGAAGCTTTCTTT TRBJ1-1 - TRBV27 -
CASSQDGGRAYEQYF TGTGCCAGCAGCCAAGATGGCGGGAGGGCCTACGAGCAGTACTTC TRBJ2-7 - TRBV3-1/TRBV3-2 TRBD2
CASSSGEETQYF TGTGCCAGCAGTTCGGGGGAAGAGACCCAGTACTTC TRBJ2-5 - TRBV6-6 -
CASSLVGTSGGGPLTQYF TGTGCCAGCAGCTTAGTTGGGACTAGCGGGGGGGGGCCCCTTACGCAGTATTTT TRBJ2-3 - TRBV11-2 TRBD2
CASSPQFSGANVLTF TGTGCCAGCAGCCCACAATTCTCTGGGGCCAACGTCCTGACTTTC TRBJ2-6 - TRBV7-2 -
CASSLGPAGVDTQYF TGCGCCAGCAGCTTGGGGCCGGCGGGAGTAGATACGCAGTATTTT TRBJ2-3 - TRBV5-1 TRBD2
CASSPSYNEQFF TGTGCCAGCAGCCCATCATACAATGAGCAGTTCTTC TRBJ2-1 - TRBV7-9 -
CASSVAGGFVETQYF TGTGCCAGCAGTGTAGCGGGGGGGTTCGTGGAGACCCAGTACTTC TRBJ2-5 - TRBV2 TRBD2
CASSFPNNYGYTF TGTGCCAGCAGCTTTCCTAACAACTATGGCTACACCTTC TRBJ1-2 - TRBV11-2 -
CASSEEQNQPQHF TGTGCCAGCAGTGAAGAACAGAATCAGCCCCAGCATTTT TRBJ1-5 - TRBV6-1 -
CASSEVNGLNQPQHF TGTGCCAGCAGTGAAGTTAACGGTCTCAATCAGCCCCAGCATTTT TRBJ1-5 - TRBV6-1 -
CASTGQGSPLHF TGTGCCAGCACGGGACAGGGTTCACCCCTCCACTTT TRBJ1-6 - TRBV25-1 TRBD1
CASSRTGWPSTDTQYF TGTGCCAGCAGTCGCACAGGGTGGCCTAGCACAGATACGCAGTATTTT TRBJ2-3 - TRBV27 -
CASRALAGGRSEQFF TGTGCCAGCAGGGCGTTAGCGGGGGGGCGTAGTGAGCAGTTCTTC TRBJ2-1 once TRBV3-1/TRBV3-2 TRBD2
CASSPTDVQGTVDEQFF TGTGCCAGCAGCCCCACGGATGTGCAGGGCACGGTCGATGAGCAGTTCTTC TRBJ2-1 - TRBV16 -
CASSITESSYNEQFF TGTGCCAGCAGTATAACCGAGAGCTCCTACAATGAGCAGTTCTTC TRBJ2-1 once TRBV2 -
CASSGHSPYEQYF TGTGCCAGCTCGGGACACTCACCCTACGAGCAGTACTTC TRBJ2-7 - TRBV2 -
CASRSGGQETQYF TGCGCCAGCAGGTCCGGGGGCCAAGAGACCCAGTACTTC TRBJ2-5 - TRBV10-1 -
CASSLGLAGGSLYEQYF TGTGCCAGCAGCTTAGGACTAGCGGGAGGGTCCCTCTACGAGCAGTACTTC TRBJ2-7 - TRBV7-8 TRBD2
CASSPRDRQTYQPQHF TGTGCCAGCAGCCCTAGGGACAGACAAACCTATCAGCCCCAGCATTTT TRBJ1-5 - TRBV27 TRBD1
CFGTGNLATTLNTEAFF TGTTTCGGGACAGGGAATCTTGCAACAACCCTGAACACTGAAGCTTTCTTT TRBJ1-1 - TRBV7-9 TRBD1
CASSQRQVTSPLHF TGTGCCAGCAGCCAGAGACAGGTTACTTCACCCCTCCACTTT TRBJ1-6 - TRBV5-8 -
CASSFRTGGVGYGYTF TGTGCCAGCAGTTTCCGGACAGGGGGCGTCGGCTATGGCTACACCTTC TRBJ1-2 few TRBV6-5 TRBD1
CAISEPERSNEQFF TGTGCCATCAGTGAGCCCGAGAGGTCCAATGAGCAGTTCTTC TRBJ2-1 - TRBV10-3 -
CAISVTGTPGYYGYTF TGTGCCATCAGTGTTACAGGGACACCAGGCTACTATGGCTACACCTTC TRBJ1-2 - TRBV10-3 -